These 24 T cell receptor beta chains came from one sample sequenced in a study of T cells in tumors after PD-1 blockade. TCRdb's table, derived via immunoSEQ multiplex PCR, lists solely in-frame clones and lacks some. The repertoire has 14,000 or so clones, around 70% of them found once; the top ten carry roughly 30%. This sample comprised tumor tissue, obtained after anti-PD-1 treatment. These receptors all come from a human donor with cutaneous squamous cell carcinoma.

The chain carries TRBV10-3 and TRBJ2-4; 13 bases agree with TRBD2. CDR1 and CDR2 from the germline V gene are ENHRY and SYGVKD. The trim removed 5 bases at V and 5 bases at J, leaving 3 bases unmatched. This CDR3 comprises 15 residues. Here the CDR3 reads CAISPGLAGENIQYF. The DNA of the CDR3 is TGTGCCATCAGTCCAGGACTAGCGGGAGAAAACATTCAGTACTTC.

This clone was picked up a small number of times. The chain couples TRBV7-9 to TRBJ1-1; 8 nucleotides match TRBD1. V lost 5 bases and J lost 0; bases outside the gene matches: 11. This CDR3 region has 17 residues. Looked up from germline, CDR1 is SEHNR and CDR2 is FQNEAQ (reference sequence). CDR3 in amino acids: CASSHRARGRLNTEAFF. The CDR3 nucleotides read TGTGCCAGCAGCCATAGGGCCAGGGGGCGGCTGAACACTGAAGCTTTCTTT.

The chain is built from TRBV13 and TRBJ1-1; the D gene is possibly TRBD1 (5 bases). Trimming pared 1 base from V and 8 bases from J, leaving 8 bases between. Germline assignment: CDR1 PRHDT and CDR2 FYEKMQ (reference sequence). The CDR3 has 12 amino acids. The CDR3 here is CASSLVGVEAFF. CDR3 in DNA: TGTGCCAGCAGCTTAGTAGGGGTAGAAGCTTTCTTT.

This clone came up a few times. The chain joins TRBV30 to TRBJ2-2; 10 bases match TRBD1. Trimming took 5 bases from V and 3 from J; bases not matched to a gene: 6. The CDR3 has 15 residues. Germline V CDR1 and CDR2: GTSNPN, SVGIG (reference sequence). The DNA for the CDR3 is TGTGCCTGGGGGACAGGGGCCCTCTACACCGGGGAGCTGTTTTTT. Its protein is CAWGTGALYTGELFF.

This clone came up a few times. This chain uses TRBV15 with TRBJ2-7; tentative D call: TRBD1 (5 bases). V was cut by 5 bases and J by 5 bases, with 10 bases left in between. The CDR3 contains 12 residues. Germline lookup yields CDR1 LNHNV and CDR2 YYDKDF (reference sequence). The CDR3: CATSFLRDEQYF. CDR3 nucleotide sequence: TGTGCCACCAGCTTCCTCAGGGACGAGCAGTACTTC.

The rearrangement links TRBV7-2 to TRBJ2-6; D is undetermined. Germline CDR1 is SGHTA and CDR2 is FQGNSA. Deletions cut 1 base from V and 0 bases from J, with 10 bases between. CDR3 length: 17 residues. In nucleotides, the CDR3 is TGTGCCAGCAGCTTAGTTGTCGACCTCTCTGGGGCCAACGTCCTGACTTTC. It codes for CASSLVVDLSGANVLTF.

The genes are TRBV30 and TRBJ1-2; a possible D gene is TRBD1 (6 bases). This CDR3 comprises 12 residues. The V and J ends lost 4 bases and 6 bases respectively, with 12 bases between them. Per germline, CDR1 GTSNPN and CDR2 SVGIG (reference sequence). The CDR3 DNA is TGTGCCTGGAACCGGGACACCGATGGCTACACCTTC. Protein sequence: CAWNRDTDGYTF.

The chain has TRBV28 and TRBJ2-1; the match to TRBD2 covers 9 bases. CDR3 size: 17 residues. The J segment lost 1 base and the V segment lost 6 bases, leaving 10 bases of the junction unmatched. Germline loops: CDR1 MDHEN, CDR2 SYDVKM. The CDR3 DNA sequence: TGTGCCAGCAGCTACCGCGGGAGGGTATCTTCCTACAATGAGCAGTTCTTC. It codes for CASSYRGRVSSYNEQFF.

The chain links TRBV10-3 to TRBJ2-7; TRBD1 aligns across 7 bases. The CDR3 consists of 14 residues. Trimming took 4 bases from V and 3 from J; bases not matched to a gene: 6. Germline V CDR1 and CDR2: ENHRY, SYGVKD. The CDR3 DNA reads as TGTGCCATCAGTGCAACAGGGGCGGTCTACGAGCAGTACTTC. It encodes CAISATGAVYEQYF.

J is TRBJ2-3 and V is TRBV10-3; D remains unclear. CDR1 and CDR2 (germline): ENHRY, SYGVKD. The length of the CDR3 is 17 residues. The V end lost 0 bases, the J end lost 4 bases, and 17 bases lay between the germline ends. Here the CDR3 DNA reads TGTGCCATCAGTGAGTCTTCGCCAGCTACCAGGCCAGATACGCAGTATTTT. Translated: CAISESSPATRPDTQYF.

The chain carries TRBV7-2 and TRBJ2-1; TRBD2 aligns across 10 bases. The CDR3 length is 15 residues. Germline-derived CDR1 and CDR2 are SGHTA and FQGNSA. The trim removed 5 bases at V and 3 bases at J, leaving 4 bases unmatched. The CDR3 here is CASSTLAGGYNEQFF. In DNA, the CDR3 is TGTGCCAGCAGCACATTAGCGGGGGGCTACAATGAGCAGTTCTTC.

The V call is TRBV10-2, the J call TRBJ1-2; the match to TRBD1 covers 8 bases. Germline V CDR1 and CDR2: WSHSY, SAAADI. The CDR3 length is 11 residues. The ends lost 6 bases at V and 7 bases at J; junction bases unmatched: 1. DNA of the CDR3: TGCGCCAGCAGCGACAGGGGTGGCTACACCTTC. Protein sequence: CASSDRGGYTF.

CDR3 nucleotides: TGCGCCAGCAGCCTTGACCCGGGAGGAGACGGGGAGCTGTTTTTT. The encoded protein is CASSLDPGGDGELFF. This chain connects TRBV4-1 to TRBJ2-2; 7 bases match TRBD2. V lost 4 bases to trimming and J lost 7 bases; unmatched junction nucleotides: 9. The length of the CDR3 is 15 residues. CDR1 is MGHRA and CDR2 is YSYEKL in the germline V gene.

V usage is TRBV19 and J usage is TRBJ2-1, with 12 bases that match TRBD2. The germline V gene encodes CDR1 LNHDA and CDR2 SQIVND (reference sequence). CDR3 size: 14 residues. The trim removed 7 bases at V and 9 bases at J, leaving 7 bases unmatched. The CDR3 protein is CASKTSGSFLEQFF. DNA for the CDR3: TGTGCCAGTAAGACTAGCGGGAGTTTTCTTGAGCAGTTCTTC. Based on the CDR3 plus reference TRBV19 and TRBJ2-1, the full variable domain is DGGITQSPKYLFRKEGQNVTLSCEQNLNHDAMYWYRQDPGQGLRLIYYSQIVNDFQKGDIAEGYSVSREKKESFPLTVTSAQKNPTAFYLCASKTSGSFLEQFFGPGTRLTVL.

The rearrangement links TRBV6-6 to TRBJ1-2; TRBD1 matches 7 bases. Germline assignment: CDR1 MNHNY and CDR2 SVGAGI (reference sequence). The junction had 7 bases not matched to a gene; V was cut back by 5 bases and J by 4 bases. This CDR3 has 14 residues. The CDR3 is CASSQEQGSYGYTF. Written as DNA, the CDR3 is TGTGCCAGCAGTCAGGAACAGGGGTCCTATGGCTACACCTTC.

Here the CDR3 reads CASSFRGVNTEAFF. As DNA, the CDR3 is TGTGCCAGCAGCTTCAGGGGTGTGAACACTGAAGCTTTCTTT. This rearrangement joins TRBV7-2 to TRBJ1-1, with a possible D match to TRBD1 (6 bases). CDR3 length equals 14 residues. The germline V gene has CDR1 SGHTA and CDR2 FQGNSA. Trimming left V 3 bases short and J 0 bases short, with 8 bases between.

This clone showed up just once. This chain connects TRBV18 to TRBJ2-1; D possibly matches TRBD1 or TRBD2 (5 bases each). The germline CDR1 and CDR2 sequences are KGHSH and LQKENI. The CDR3 contains 16 residues. V dropped 6 bases and J dropped 5 bases, with 20 bases sitting between them. CDR3 amino acids: CASSGWETGADNEQFF. The CDR3 DNA reads as TGTGCCAGCTCGGGTTGGGAGACTGGGGCGGACAATGAGCAGTTCTTC.

This clone occurred a few times. This chain links TRBV24-1 with TRBJ2-7; 7 nucleotides match TRBD1. The junction had 2 bases not matched to a gene; V was cut back by 2 bases and J by 2 bases. Germline lookup yields CDR1 KGHDR and CDR2 SFDVKD. The CDR3 loop spans 14 amino acids. CDR3 sequence: CATSDSRGPYEQYF. Written as DNA, the CDR3 is TGTGCCACCAGTGATTCGAGGGGGCCCTACGAGCAGTACTTC.

The genes are TRBV30 and TRBJ1-2; 8 bases line up with TRBD1. Germline V gene sequence: CDR1 GTSNPN, CDR2 SVGIG (reference sequence). The CDR3 is 13 amino acids. With 5 bases clipped from V and 8 bases from J, the junction kept 10 bases outside the gene matches. The CDR3 sequence is CAWDHGQGIGYTF. DNA of the CDR3: TGTGCCTGGGACCATGGACAGGGTATAGGCTACACCTTC. Full variable domain (remainder filled in from reference TRBV30 and TRBJ1-2): SQTIHQWPATLVQPVGSPLSLECTVEGTSNPNLYWYRQAAGRGLQLLFYSVGIGQISSEVPQNLSASRPQDRQFILSSKKLLLSDSGFYLCAWDHGQGIGYTFGSGTRLTVV.

The rearrangement uses TRBV15 and TRBJ2-2; no reliable D call. The ends were cut back, 0 bases at V and 11 bases at J, with 13 bases in the middle. Germline V lookup: CDR1 LNHNV, CDR2 YYDKDF (reference sequence). This CDR3 spans 14 amino acids. CDR3 protein: CATSRDLWPKELFF. The CDR3 DNA follows: TGTGCCACCAGCAGAGATCTTTGGCCCAAAGAGCTGTTTTTT. Variable domain in full (rest from reference TRBV15 and TRBJ2-2): DAMVIQNPRYQVTQFGKPVTLSCSQTLNHNVMYWYQQKSSQAPKLLFHYYDKDFNNEADTPDNFQSRRPNTSFCFLDIRSPGLGDTAMYLCATSRDLWPKELFFGEGSRLTVL.

Only a few counts were recorded for this clone. V is TRBV7-2 and J is TRBJ1-2, with D perhaps matching TRBD1 (6 bases). Germline V gives CDR1 SGHTA, CDR2 FQGNSA. The ends were cut back, 1 base at V and 3 bases at J, with 9 bases in the middle. The CDR3 runs 14 residues. The DNA of the CDR3 is TGTGCCAGCAGCTTAGTACAGGGTTACTATGGCTACACCTTC. It codes for CASSLVQGYYGYTF.

The chain is built from TRBV4-1 and TRBJ1-4; D is perhaps TRBD1 (6 bases). The V end was cut by 1 base, the J end by 11 bases, with 35 bases between. The CDR3 has 21 amino acids. The germline V gene encodes CDR1 MGHRA and CDR2 YSYEKL. CDR3 in amino acids: CASSQVSLWQGRTNEILKLFF. In DNA, the CDR3 is TGCGCCAGCAGCCAAGTATCCCTGTGGCAGGGGAGGACTAATGAAATATTGAAACTGTTTTTT.

By sample share, this clone is medium-sized. This chain joins TRBV28 and TRBJ1-1; D ambiguous. Germline CDR1 and CDR2: MDHEN and SYDVKM. This CDR3 is 12 amino acids long. Trimming took off 2 bases at V and 4 bases at J, with 5 bases between the two ends. CDR3 nucleotide sequence: TGTGCCAGCAGTTTAGTAGGCACTGAAGCTTTCTTT. Translating gives CASSLVGTEAFF.

The chain recombines TRBV19 with TRBJ2-1; 13 bases agree with TRBD2. V trimming: 3 bases; J trimming: 4 bases; junction bases outside the gene matches: 6. The CDR3 totals 17 residues. Germline-derived CDR1 and CDR2 are LNHDA and SQIVND (reference sequence). The CDR3 DNA is TGTGCCAGTAGTATGCCAAGGACTAGCGGGGGATACAATGAGCAGTTCTTC. This translates into CASSMPRTSGGYNEQFF.